Below, 32 T cell receptor beta chains from the same sample are listed, as sequenced in a study of T cells in Graves' hyperthyroidism and ophthalmopathy. TCR beta CDR3 sequences were amplified from RNA transcripts. HTBI primers drove first-round RT-PCR of the TCR CDR3. TCRdb reprocessed the multiplex PCR reads with MiXCR, giving one entry per CDR3 protein. The top ten hold over 10% of the sample, which has over 350,000 distinct CDR3 sequences, about 14% seen once. The sample taken for sequencing was blood. These receptors were taken from a man between 18 and 29 years old with Graves' ophthalmopathy.

The table lists this clonotype with many counts. The V and J genes are TRBV20-1 and TRBJ1-5; 9 bases align to TRBD1. With V trimmed by 4 bases and J by 1 base, 2 bases remained unmatched. The germline V gene has CDR1 DFQATT and CDR2 SNEGSKA (reference sequence). There are 14 residues in the CDR3. CDR3 amino acids: CSATQGASNQPQHF. In DNA, the CDR3 is TGCAGTGCTACACAGGGGGCAAGCAATCAGCCCCAGCATTTT.

This clonotype was picked up many times. CDR3 amino acids: CATSGDDTGELFF. The CDR3 bases are TGTGCCACCTCTGGGGATGACACCGGGGAGCTGTTTTTT. This chain uses TRBV24-1 with TRBJ2-2; no clear D gene. V was trimmed by 9 bases and J by 3 bases, leaving 10 bases between them. CDR1 is KGHDR and CDR2 is SFDVKD in the germline V gene. The CDR3 is made up of 13 amino acids.

The sample holds a few counts of this clonotype. V and J are TRBV13 and TRBJ2-3; D may be TRBD2 (6 bases). The CDR3 spans 16 residues. The V end lost 5 bases, the J end lost 4 bases, and 19 bases lay between the germline ends. Germline V gene sequence: CDR1 PRHDT, CDR2 FYEKMQ (reference sequence). DNA of the CDR3: TGTGCCAGCAGCCCCCGGGTAGCGGTAGCTCCAGATACGCAGTATTTT. Protein product: CASSPRVAVAPDTQYF.

The table lists this clonotype with many counts. The chain carries TRBV6-5 and TRBJ2-7; 8 bases agree with TRBD1. The CDR3 has 15 amino acids. Germline V gene sequence: CDR1 MNHEY, CDR2 SVGAGI. The V segment lost 1 base and the J segment 2 bases; nucleotides outside the gene matches: 4. DNA for the CDR3: TGTGCCAGCAGTTACTACCCGACAGGGGCCTACGAGCAGTACTTC. Residues: CASSYYPTGAYEQYF.

This clonotype was seen at least ten times. The V and J genes are TRBV12-3 or TRBV12-4 and TRBJ1-6; 8 positions agree with TRBD1. J gave up 9 bases and V 1 base, and 8 bases lay outside the gene matches. CDR3 length equals 16 residues. In DNA form, the CDR3 reads TGTGCCAGCAGTTTAGGGACGGGACAGGTCGGTTCACCCCTCCACTTT. It is translated as CASSLGTGQVGSPLHF.

The V call is TRBV18, the J call TRBJ2-2; the D gene is possibly TRBD2 (6 bases). Germline CDR1 and CDR2: KGHSH and LQKENI. Trimming removed 1 base at V and 4 bases at J, with 10 bases between. The CDR3 is made up of 15 amino acids. The CDR3 nucleotides read TGTGCCAGCTCACCACGGCAGGGAGGCACCGGGGAGCTGTTTTTT. As protein: CASSPRQGGTGELFF.

The V gene is TRBV19, the J gene TRBJ1-2; 10 bases match TRBD1. Germline assignment: CDR1 LNHDA and CDR2 SQIVND (reference sequence). The CDR3 loop spans 13 amino acids. After removal of 5 bases from V and 11 bases from J, the junction contained 8 bases not matched to a gene. CDR3 in amino acids: CASSPRTGGGYTF. The CDR3 DNA is TGTGCCAGTAGTCCCCGGACAGGGGGGGGATACACCTTC.

This clonotype was seen only a few times. The V and J genes are TRBV15 and TRBJ2-1; 9 nucleotides align to TRBD1. This CDR3 comprises 14 residues. Per germline, CDR1 LNHNV and CDR2 YYDKDF (reference sequence). Trimming removed 5 bases from V and 8 bases from J; junction bases left unmatched: 7. DNA for the CDR3: TGTGCCACCAGCGACCGGGACAGGGCGGATGAGCAGTTCTTC. This gives the protein CATSDRDRADEQFF.

Ten or more counts support this clonotype. The rearrangement links TRBV5-1 to TRBJ2-5; either TRBD1 or TRBD2 may fit D (7 bases each). The CDR3 contains 16 residues. Per the germline V gene, CDR1 is SGHRS and CDR2 is YFSETQ. Deletions cut 4 bases from V and 1 base from J, with 17 bases between. In DNA form, the CDR3 reads TGCGCCAGCAGCCCCTCAGGGGGGGGCTTCCAAGAGACCCAGTACTTC. Translated, it gives CASSPSGGGFQETQYF.

In its sample, this clonotype was seen many times. The rearrangement links TRBV12-3 or TRBV12-4 to TRBJ1-5; 11 nucleotides agree with TRBD1. The CDR3 runs 14 residues. The trim removed 6 bases at V and 4 bases at J, leaving 2 bases unmatched. CDR3 in DNA: TGTGCCAGCAGGTGGGACAGGGGGAATCAGCCCCAGCATTTT. This translates into CASRWDRGNQPQHF.

Many counts were recorded for this clonotype. The rearrangement joins TRBV7-2 to TRBJ2-1, with a weak D call TRBD2 (6 bases). The CDR3 contains 14 residues. CDR1 is SGHTA, CDR2 FQGNSA, per germline. V shed 5 bases and J shed 7 bases, with 15 bases lying between them. CDR3 bases: TGTGCCAGCAGCCCCTGGGGGGTGGGGAATGAGCAGTTCTTC. Its protein is CASSPWGVGNEQFF.

This clonotype was found a few times. The chain has TRBV5-1 and TRBJ1-3; D gene unclear. The CDR3 totals 13 residues. CDR1 and CDR2 (germline): SGHRS, YFSETQ. Trimming cost V 5 bases and J 2 bases, with 8 bases left between them. The CDR3 protein is CASRYSTGNTIYF. The CDR3 region has the DNA TGCGCCAGCAGGTACTCAACTGGAAACACCATATATTTT.

The chain employs TRBV29-1 and TRBJ2-6, with D hard to call. With 5 bases removed from V and 0 bases from J, the gap between germline ends came to 8 bases. Germline lookup yields CDR1 SQVTM and CDR2 ANQGSEA. The CDR3 extends over 14 amino acids. CDR3 amino acids: CSVRHYSGANVLTF. CDR3 coding DNA: TGCAGCGTTCGACACTACTCTGGGGCCAACGTCCTGACTTTC.

As concerns this clonotype: In this CDR3 the conserved last residue, phenylalanine or tryptophan, is missing, so a read error is likely. The rearrangement uses TRBV6-2 or TRBV6-3 and TRBJ1-5; D ambiguous. From germline, CDR1 is MNHEY and CDR2 SVGEGT. CDR3 length: 16 residues. Trimming cost V 2 bases and J 1 base, with 12 bases left between them. CDR3 sequence: CASSYASPGSNQPQHI. Here the CDR3 DNA reads TGTGCCAGCAGTTACGCCAGTCCCGGCAGCAATCAGCCCCAGCATATT.

The chain links TRBV4-1 to TRBJ2-3; 15 positions match TRBD2. The germline V gene has CDR1 MGHRA and CDR2 YSYEKL. Germline trimming cut 4 bases from V and 2 bases from J; bases unmatched to any gene: 7. The CDR3 consists of 18 residues. This CDR3 reads CASSPIRTSGGATDTQYF. CDR3 nucleotide sequence: TGCGCCAGCAGCCCCATCCGGACTAGCGGGGGGGCCACAGATACGCAGTATTTT.

This clonotype has just a few counts. V and J are TRBV24-1 and TRBJ2-1; D ambiguous. Germline V gene lookup returns CDR1 KGHDR and CDR2 SFDVKD. CDR3 size: 11 residues. Trimming took off 7 bases at V and 5 bases at J, with 5 bases between the two ends. The CDR3 coding sequence is TGTGCCACCAGACGAGACAATGAGCAGTTCTTC. Translation: CATRRDNEQFF.

This clonotype was seen repeatedly, ten times or more. The chain joins TRBV24-1 to TRBJ2-7; TRBD1 aligns across 11 bases. Trimming at V came to 3 bases and at J to 5 bases, leaving 5 bases not matched to a gene. The CDR3 contains 15 residues. CDR1 KGHDR and CDR2 SFDVKD come from the germline V gene. The CDR3 loop reads CATSDHGQGANEQYF. The CDR3 region has the DNA TGTGCCACCAGTGATCACGGACAGGGGGCTAACGAGCAGTACTTC.

The chain carries TRBV7-9 and TRBJ1-6; D is undetermined. V lost 5 bases to trimming and J lost 6 bases, with 35 bases between them. The CDR3 has 22 amino acids. Germline V gene data show CDR1 as SEHNR and CDR2 as FQNEAQ (reference sequence). The CDR3 reads CASSADYYRRQNATRLNSPLHF. CDR3 nucleotide sequence: TGTGCCAGCAGCGCAGACTACTACCGGCGGCAGAATGCGACACGCCTTAATTCACCCCTCCACTTT.

This clonotype was counted at least ten times. The rearrangement links TRBV24-1 to TRBJ2-3; no firm D call. V was clipped by 0 bases and J by 5 bases, with 11 bases between them. The CDR3 contains 15 residues. Looked up from germline, CDR1 is KGHDR and CDR2 is SFDVKD. In nucleotides, the CDR3 is TGTGCCACCAGTGATTTGCGAGGTTCCGGAGATACGCAGTATTTT. Amino acid sequence: CATSDLRGSGDTQYF.

In this sample, this clonotype turned up a few times. The chain combines TRBV19 with TRBJ1-2; TRBD1 matches at 9 bases. This CDR3 spans 15 amino acids. The trim removed 5 bases at V and 4 bases at J, leaving 8 bases unmatched. Germline CDR1 and CDR2: LNHDA and SQIVND (reference sequence). The CDR3 loop reads CASSAGTGLSYGYTF. CDR3 sequence (DNA): TGTGCCAGTAGTGCCGGGACAGGGCTCTCCTATGGCTACACCTTC.

At least ten counts were recorded for this clonotype. This chain uses TRBV29-1 with TRBJ2-3, with D perhaps matching TRBD1 (6 bases). CDR1 SQVTM and CDR2 ANQGSEA come from the germline V gene. The ends were cut back, 8 bases at V and 5 bases at J, with 17 bases in the middle. CDR3 length: 13 residues. The CDR3, as DNA: TGCAGCCTGACAGGACTGCTCCAAGATACGCAGTATTTT. Its translation: CSLTGLLQDTQYF.

This clonotype was detected many times. The gene calls are TRBV20-1 and TRBJ2-5; the match to TRBD2 covers 7 bases. Germline trimming cut 1 base from V and 1 base from J; bases unmatched to any gene: 9. Germline lookup yields CDR1 DFQATT and CDR2 SNEGSKA (reference sequence). The CDR3 sequence is 16 residues long. CDR3 DNA sequence: TGCAGTGCTAGAGCCGCGGGGACTACCCCCCAAGAGACCCAGTACTTC. It encodes CSARAAGTTPQETQYF.

This clonotype was found many times. V and J are TRBV29-1 and TRBJ2-7, with TRBD1 identical over 7 bases. J lost 0 bases, V lost 3 bases, and 5 bases had no gene match. Per the germline V gene, CDR1 is SQVTM and CDR2 is ANQGSEA. The CDR3 is made up of 14 amino acids. The CDR3, as DNA: TGCAGCGTTGAGGCAAGGGACAGCTCCTACGAGCAGTACTTC. Encoded protein: CSVEARDSSYEQYF.

This clonotype was counted ten times or more. The gene calls are TRBV2 and TRBJ2-1; D is ambiguous. The V end lost 0 bases, the J end lost 0 bases, and 6 bases lay between the germline ends. This CDR3 comprises 15 residues. Germline V gene lookup returns CDR1 SNHLY and CDR2 FYNNEI. Here the CDR3 reads CASSEAQSSYNEQFF. The DNA of the CDR3 is TGTGCCAGCAGTGAAGCCCAGAGCTCCTACAATGAGCAGTTCTTC. The entire variable domain, with the rest obtained from reference TRBV2 and TRBJ2-1, is as follows: EPEVTQTPSHQVTQMGQEVILRCVPISNHLYFYWYRQILGQKVEFLVSFYNNEISEKSEIFDDQFSVERPDGSNFTLKIRSTKLEDSAMYFCASSEAQSSYNEQFFGPGTRLTVL.

This clonotype was observed many times. The V call is TRBV5-1, the J call TRBJ2-4, with 7 nucleotides matching TRBD2. Germline V lookup: CDR1 SGHRS, CDR2 YFSETQ. The CDR3 loop spans 16 amino acids. With 4 bases clipped from V and 3 bases from J, the junction kept 10 bases outside the gene matches. CDR3 DNA sequence: TGCGCCAGCAGCCCAACTTCGGGCGGGGGCAAAAACATTCAGTACTTC. It specifies CASSPTSGGGKNIQYF.

This clonotype was recorded once. The chain is built from TRBV7-9 and TRBJ2-1; 9 nucleotides line up with TRBD1. Germline assignment: CDR1 SEHNR and CDR2 FQNEAQ (reference sequence). The V gene end was trimmed by 5 bases and the J gene end by 7 bases; junction bases not matched to a gene: 18. CDR3 length equals 18 residues. Here the CDR3 DNA reads TGTGCCAGCAGCACCGCTCACAGGGGGCTGGAGCGGAGAAATGAGCAGTTCTTC. Translation gives CASSTAHRGLERRNEQFF.

The chain employs TRBV20-1 and TRBJ2-3; D perhaps matches TRBD2 (6 bases). This CDR3 has 15 residues. Per germline, CDR1 DFQATT and CDR2 SNEGSKA (reference sequence). Trimming removed 0 bases from V and 3 bases from J, with 13 bases in between. Here the CDR3 reads CSARDPGLKTDTQYF. The CDR3 DNA reads as TGCAGTGCTAGAGATCCAGGACTAAAGACAGATACGCAGTATTTT.

Only a few counts were recorded for this clonotype. The chain is built from TRBV6-6 and TRBJ2-2, with D tentatively TRBD1 or TRBD2 (5 bases each). The CDR3 totals 15 residues. V was clipped by 0 bases and J by 6 bases, with 11 bases between them. From germline, CDR1 is MNHNY and CDR2 SVGAGI (reference sequence). In DNA, the CDR3 is TGTGCCAGCAGTTACTCGACGAGGGGCGCCGGGGAGCTGTTTTTT. Protein product: CASSYSTRGAGELFF.

This chain connects TRBV6-2 or TRBV6-3 to TRBJ1-4; D remains ambiguous. CDR1 MNHEY and CDR2 SVGEGT come from the germline V gene. The CDR3 is 16 amino acids. Trimming left V 6 bases short and J 4 bases short, with 18 bases between. For the CDR3, the DNA is TGTGCCAGCAGCCCAGATCCCCGCCGGATTAATGAAAAACTGTTTTTT. Its protein is CASSPDPRRINEKLFF.

Details on this clonotype: It may be a read error: a sequence one base away is much more abundant. The conserved phenylalanine or tryptophan normally closing the CDR3 is absent here, so this likely arose from a read error. This chain links TRBV7-9 with TRBJ1-2; TRBD1 might be the D (5 bases). V was trimmed by 1 base and J by 6 bases, leaving 6 bases between them. The CDR3 is 12 residues long. The V gene's germline CDR1 is SEHNR and CDR2 FQNEAQ (reference sequence). The CDR3 DNA reads TGTGCCAGCAGCTTAGAGGGGCATGGCTACACCCTC. It specifies CASSLEGHGYTL.

This clonotype came up a few times. This chain uses TRBV6-7 with TRBJ1-1, with a weak D call TRBD1 (6 bases). TRBV6-7 is designated an ORF whose function remains uncertain. V lost 2 bases, J lost 3 bases, and 13 bases lay in between. The CDR3 length is 15 residues. This CDR3 is CASSYTEGEYTEAFF. The CDR3 DNA reads as TGTGCCAGCAGTTACACTGAGGGGGAGTACACTGAAGCTTTCTTT.

This clonotype was observed many times. The rearrangement joins TRBV6-5 to TRBJ2-3; D possibly corresponds to TRBD2 (5 bases). The CDR3 is made up of 18 amino acids. Per germline, CDR1 MNHEY and CDR2 SVGAGI. V lost 0 bases, J lost 2 bases, and 18 bases lay in between. Here the CDR3 DNA reads TGTGCCAGCAGTTACTCCTCGGCAGCGGTCCCTCCCACAGATACGCAGTATTTT. Its translation is CASSYSSAAVPPTDTQYF.